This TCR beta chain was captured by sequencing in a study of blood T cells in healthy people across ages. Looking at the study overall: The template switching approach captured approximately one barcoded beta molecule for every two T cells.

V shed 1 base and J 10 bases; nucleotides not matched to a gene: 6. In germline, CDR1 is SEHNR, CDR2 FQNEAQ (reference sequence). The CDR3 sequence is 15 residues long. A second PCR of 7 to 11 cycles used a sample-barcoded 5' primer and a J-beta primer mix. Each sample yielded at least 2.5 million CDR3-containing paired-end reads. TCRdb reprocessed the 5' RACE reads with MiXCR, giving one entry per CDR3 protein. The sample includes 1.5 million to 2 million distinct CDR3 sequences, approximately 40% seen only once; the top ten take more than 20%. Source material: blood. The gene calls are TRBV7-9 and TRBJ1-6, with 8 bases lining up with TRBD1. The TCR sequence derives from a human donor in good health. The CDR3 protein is CASSLVAGGGSPLHF. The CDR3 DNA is TGTGCCAGCAGCTTAGTGGCAGGGGGCGGGTCACCCCTCCACTTT.